A single sample gave rise to the 23 T cell receptor beta chains below, sequenced in a study of cytomegalovirus exposure and HLA in healthy donors. Vbeta (60) and Jbeta (13) primers were used in the PCR. Method: immunoSEQ multiplex PCR; TCRdb's copy keeps in-frame clones and lacks some. Among under 150,000 clones, about 85% were seen once, and the ten largest hold 1.5% to 2%. The source material was PBMCs. The source of these receptors is a boy younger than 18 in good health and CMV-seronegative.

The chain uses TRBV4-3 and TRBJ2-2; D may be TRBD2 (5 bases). Germline assignment: CDR1 LGHNA and CDR2 YSLEER. The CDR3 runs to 16 residues. V dropped 1 base and J dropped 1 base, with 10 bases sitting between them. For the CDR3, the DNA is TGCGCCAGCAGCCAAGGACTATTAGTGAACACCGGGGAGCTGTTTTTT. This translates into CASSQGLLVNTGELFF.

Turning to this clone: Sequence at one end of the junction differs from germline and may be a read error. CDR3 coding DNA: TGTTCCAGCAGGCGTAATGAGGGCACTGAAGCTTTCTTT. This sequence encodes CSSRRNEGTEAFF. This rearrangement joins TRBV7-9 to TRBJ1-1; D uncertain. The CDR3 has 13 residues. The germline gives CDR1 SEHNR, CDR2 FQNEAQ (reference sequence).

The chain carries TRBV6-6 and TRBJ1-1, with a weak D call TRBD1 (5 bases). V lost 7 bases, J lost 4 bases, and 16 bases lay in between. The CDR3 covers 14 residues. The germline V gene encodes CDR1 MNHNY and CDR2 SVGAGI (reference sequence). Here the CDR3 reads CASKRGEGVTEAFF. CDR3 nucleotide sequence: TGTGCCAGCAAGCGGGGTGAAGGGGTCACTGAAGCTTTCTTT.

The chain has TRBV7-9 and TRBJ2-5; TRBD2 might be the D (5 bases). The V end lost 0 bases, the J end lost 5 bases, and 13 bases lay between the germline ends. CDR3 length equals 15 residues. The germline gives CDR1 SEHNR, CDR2 FQNEAQ (reference sequence). DNA of the CDR3: TGTGCCAGCAGCTTAGCGACGGGGTTTGGGGAGACCCAGTACTTC. Its translation is CASSLATGFGETQYF.

A single count supports this clone. The chain employs TRBV7-2 and TRBJ2-3, with D perhaps matching TRBD2 (6 bases). CDR3 length equals 13 residues. V was shortened by 5 bases and J by 5 bases, with 11 bases between the two germline ends. Germline-derived CDR1 and CDR2 are SGHTA and FQGNSA. The CDR3 region has the DNA TGTGCCAGCAGCCTGGGACTCAAAGATACGCAGTATTTT. Translating gives CASSLGLKDTQYF.

J is TRBJ2-2 and V is TRBV7-3; 10 nucleotides line up with TRBD1. CDR3 size: 15 residues. V dropped 4 bases and J dropped 5; count of bases not matched to a gene: 4. CDR1 is SGHTA, CDR2 FQGTGA, per germline. CDR3 nucleotide sequence: TGTGCCAGCAGCTCGACAGGGGGCGGGACCGGGGAGCTGTTTTTT. Protein product: CASSSTGGGTGELFF.

This clone has just a few counts. V and J are TRBV4-3 and TRBJ2-7; D possibly corresponds to TRBD2 (7 bases). Trimming removed 2 bases from V and 6 bases from J, with 17 bases in between. CDR3 length equals 15 residues. Germline loops: CDR1 LGHNA, CDR2 YSLEER. The CDR3 DNA reads TGCGCCAGCAGCCAAATCATAGGGGGGGCAAGCGAGCAGTACTTC. Protein: CASSQIIGGASEQYF.

The chain uses TRBV7-2 and TRBJ1-1; 7 nucleotides line up with TRBD1. The germline CDR1 and CDR2 sequences are SGHTA and FQGNSA. CDR3 length: 13 residues. With V trimmed by 1 base and J by 8 bases, 4 bases remained unmatched. The CDR3 region is CASSLGGTAEAFF. CDR3 nucleotides: TGTGCCAGCAGCTTAGGAGGGACAGCGGAAGCTTTCTTT.

The chain joins TRBV5-4 to TRBJ1-2, with D maybe TRBD1 (5 bases). This CDR3 spans 14 amino acids. V was cut by 0 bases and J by 6 bases, with 12 bases left in between. Germline CDR1 reads SGHNT; CDR2 reads YYREEE (reference sequence). CDR3 nucleotide sequence: TGTGCCAGCAGCTTGGTTGGGGGAGGGGATGGCTACACCTTC. Translating it yields CASSLVGGGDGYTF.

As DNA, the CDR3 is TGCAGCGTTGTTTCTAGCGGAAAAGATACGCAGTATTTT. Translating it yields CSVVSSGKDTQYF. The chain employs TRBV29-1 and TRBJ2-3, with 7 nucleotides matching TRBD2. Germline trimming cut 4 bases from V and 5 bases from J; bases unmatched to any gene: 6. The CDR3 consists of 13 residues. Germline V gene sequence: CDR1 SQVTM, CDR2 ANQGSEA.

The CDR3 DNA follows: TGCGCCAGCAGCCAGGGACAAGTCTATGGCTACACCTTC. It encodes CASSQGQVYGYTF. The rearrangement joins TRBV5-1 to TRBJ1-2; possibly TRBD1 for D (6 bases). The CDR3 loop spans 13 amino acids. CDR1 is SGHRS, CDR2 YFSETQ, per germline. V was pared by 4 bases and J by 4 bases, with 11 bases between.

The chain joins TRBV4-2 to TRBJ1-2; 8 nucleotides align to TRBD1. The CDR3 has 14 residues. Germline values: CDR1 LGHNA, CDR2 YNFKEQ. V was pared by 6 bases and J by 1 base, with 4 bases of the junction left unmatched. CDR3 nucleotide sequence: TGTGCCAGCAGTGGGACAGGTCTTAACTATGGCTACACCTTC. Its translation: CASSGTGLNYGYTF.

The CDR3 DNA reads as TGTGCCAGTGAGATCTCAAGTTATAGCAATCAGCCCCAGCATTTT. As protein: CASEISSYSNQPQHF. The V and J genes are TRBV19 and TRBJ1-5; D call uncertain. CDR3 length: 15 amino acids. V was cut by 8 bases and J by 0 bases, with 14 bases left in between. Looked up from germline, CDR1 is LNHDA and CDR2 is SQIVND (reference sequence).

J is TRBJ2-1 and V is TRBV5-6; D gene unclear. Germline V gene data show CDR1 as SGHDT and CDR2 as YYEEEE. The CDR3 is made up of 14 amino acids. Trimming removed 6 bases from V and 7 bases from J, with 17 bases in between. As DNA, the CDR3 is TGTGCCAGCAATCCGGAGAGGCAGTGGAATGAGCAGTTCTTC. Its translation: CASNPERQWNEQFF.

This clone showed up just a few times. V usage is TRBV6-6 and J usage is TRBJ2-4, with TRBD2 matching 8 bases. Germline trimming cut 2 bases from V and 8 bases from J; bases unmatched to any gene: 8. Germline V lookup: CDR1 MNHNY, CDR2 SVGAGI (reference sequence). The CDR3 runs to 15 residues. Here the CDR3 reads CASSYGREAGDIQYF. CDR3 nucleotides: TGTGCCAGCAGTTACGGGCGGGAGGCTGGAGACATTCAGTACTTC.

The chain couples TRBV5-1 to TRBJ2-2; the D gene is possibly TRBD1 (6 bases). Trimming cost V 4 bases and J 2 bases, with 12 bases left between them. The germline V gene encodes CDR1 SGHRS and CDR2 YFSETQ. CDR3 length: 15 residues. The CDR3: CASSVTGINTGELFF. CDR3 sequence (DNA): TGCGCCAGCAGCGTTACAGGGATTAACACCGGGGAGCTGTTTTTT.

This chain uses TRBV5-1 with TRBJ2-1; 10 bases align to TRBD2. Germline V gene sequence: CDR1 SGHRS, CDR2 YFSETQ. Unmatched junction bases numbered 8, after V lost 5 bases and J lost 3 bases. This CDR3 has 16 amino acids. The CDR3 loop is CASSIVLAGVYNEQFF. In DNA, the CDR3 is TGCGCCAGCAGTATTGTCCTAGCGGGAGTCTACAATGAGCAGTTCTTC. The complete variable domain, with remaining parts taken from reference TRBV5-1 and TRBJ2-1, reads KAGVTQTPRYLIKTRGQQVTLSCSPISGHRSVSWYQQTPGQGLQFLFEYFSETQRNKGNFPGRFSGRQFSNSRSEMNVSTLELGDSALYLCASSIVLAGVYNEQFFGPGTRLTVL.

This chain uses TRBV4-1 with TRBJ2-7; the D gene is possibly TRBD2 (5 bases). CDR3 length: 17 residues. V was clipped by 4 bases and J by 4 bases, with 23 bases between them. Per the germline V gene, CDR1 is MGHRA and CDR2 is YSYEKL. CDR3: CASSPSERRPEKYEQYF. In DNA form, the CDR3 reads TGCGCCAGCAGCCCCAGTGAGCGGCGGCCCGAAAAATACGAGCAGTACTTC.

V is TRBV18 and J is TRBJ2-3; the match to TRBD2 covers 7 bases. The V segment lost 3 bases and the J segment 1 base; nucleotides outside the gene matches: 4. CDR3 length: 15 residues. Germline V gives CDR1 KGHSH, CDR2 LQKENI. The CDR3 spells CASSPGEGGTDTQYF. The CDR3 nucleotides read TGTGCCAGCTCACCGGGGGAGGGTGGCACAGATACGCAGTATTTT.

The chain couples TRBV5-1 to TRBJ1-4, with 10 nucleotides matching TRBD1. The CDR3 runs 17 residues. CDR1 and CDR2 (germline): SGHRS, YFSETQ. The V gene end was trimmed by 3 bases and the J gene end by 8 bases; junction bases not matched to a gene: 13. DNA for the CDR3: TGCGCCAGCAGCTCCCGGGGACAGGGGCAGTTTTGGGAAAAACTGTTTTTT. The encoded protein is CASSSRGQGQFWEKLFF.

V usage is TRBV27 and J usage is TRBJ2-3; 9 nucleotides match TRBD2. The CDR3 consists of 15 residues. J lost 0 bases, V lost 6 bases, and 4 bases had no gene match. Germline values: CDR1 MNHEY, CDR2 SMNVEV (reference sequence). In DNA, the CDR3 is TGTGCCAGCAGCGAGCGGGGGGCGAGCACAGATACGCAGTATTTT. Its translation: CASSERGASTDTQYF.

The chain uses TRBV11-3 and TRBJ2-5; 12 bases are a match to TRBD2. The CDR3 length is 14 residues. In germline, CDR1 is SGHNT, CDR2 YENEEA. J was trimmed by 4 bases and V by 4 bases; bases with no gene match: 1. CDR3 sequence reads: CASSSGLAGETQYF. The CDR3, as DNA: TGTGCCAGCAGCTCGGGACTAGCGGGAGAGACCCAGTACTTC.

The CDR3 here is CASHPARVPRAEAFF. The CDR3 DNA sequence: TGCGCCAGCCACCCCGCCCGGGTCCCCAGGGCTGAAGCTTTCTTT. This chain joins TRBV5-1 and TRBJ1-1, with a weak D call TRBD1 (5 bases). Germline values: CDR1 SGHRS, CDR2 YFSETQ. This CDR3 has 15 residues. Trimming stripped 7 bases from V and 6 bases from J, with 22 bases between.